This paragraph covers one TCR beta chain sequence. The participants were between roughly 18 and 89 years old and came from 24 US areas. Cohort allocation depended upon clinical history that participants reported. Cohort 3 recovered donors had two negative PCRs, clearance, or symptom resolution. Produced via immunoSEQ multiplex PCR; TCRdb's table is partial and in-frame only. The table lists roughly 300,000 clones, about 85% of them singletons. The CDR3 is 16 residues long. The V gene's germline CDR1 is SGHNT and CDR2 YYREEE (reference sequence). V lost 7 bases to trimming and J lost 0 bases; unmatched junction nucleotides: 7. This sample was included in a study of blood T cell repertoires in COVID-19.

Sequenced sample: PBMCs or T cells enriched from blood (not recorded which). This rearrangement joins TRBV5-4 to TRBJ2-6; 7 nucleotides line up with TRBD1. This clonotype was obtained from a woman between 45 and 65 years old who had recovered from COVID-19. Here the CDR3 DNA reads TGTGCCAGCGTGGGACAGAGAAACTCTGGGGCCAACGTCCTGACTTTC. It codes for CASVGQRNSGANVLTF.